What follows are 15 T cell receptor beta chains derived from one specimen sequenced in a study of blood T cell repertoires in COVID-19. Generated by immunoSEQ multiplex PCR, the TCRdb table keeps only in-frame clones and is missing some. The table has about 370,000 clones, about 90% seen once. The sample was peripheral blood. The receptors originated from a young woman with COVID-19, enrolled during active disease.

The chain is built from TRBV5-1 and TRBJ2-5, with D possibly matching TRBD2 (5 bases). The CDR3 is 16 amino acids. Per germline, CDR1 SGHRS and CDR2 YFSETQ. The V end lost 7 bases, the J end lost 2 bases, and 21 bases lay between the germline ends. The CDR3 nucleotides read TGCGCCAGCGAAGCCACAGCGAGGACTCCACAAGAGACCCAGTACTTC. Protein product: CASEATARTPQETQYF. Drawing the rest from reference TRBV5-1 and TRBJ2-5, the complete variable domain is KAGVTQTPRYLIKTRGQQVTLSCSPISGHRSVSWYQQTPGQGLQFLFEYFSETQRNKGNFPGRFSGRQFSNSRSEMNVSTLELGDSALYLCASEATARTPQETQYFGPGTRLLVL.

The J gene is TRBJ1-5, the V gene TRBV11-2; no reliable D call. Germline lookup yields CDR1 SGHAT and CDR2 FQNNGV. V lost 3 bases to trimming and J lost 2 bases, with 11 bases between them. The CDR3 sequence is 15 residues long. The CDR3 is CASSFGWGGNQPQHF. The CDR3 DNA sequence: TGTGCCAGCAGCTTTGGATGGGGAGGCAATCAGCCCCAGCATTTT.

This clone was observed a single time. The CDR3 DNA follows: TGTGCCAGCAATAGGGAGAGCTCCTATAATTCACCCCTCCACTTT. Amino acid sequence: CASNRESSYNSPLHF. The chain links TRBV6-5 to TRBJ1-6; D is uncertain. The V end lost 7 bases, the J end lost 0 bases, and 10 bases lay between the germline ends. CDR3 length: 15 residues. CDR1 and CDR2 (germline): MNHEY, SVGAGI.

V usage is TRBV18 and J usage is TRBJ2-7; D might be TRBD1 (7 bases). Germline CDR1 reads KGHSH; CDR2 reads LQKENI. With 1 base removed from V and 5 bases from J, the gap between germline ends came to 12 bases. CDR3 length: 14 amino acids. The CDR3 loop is CASSPRQGGDEQYF. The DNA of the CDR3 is TGTGCCAGCTCACCACGGCAGGGGGGAGACGAGCAGTACTTC.

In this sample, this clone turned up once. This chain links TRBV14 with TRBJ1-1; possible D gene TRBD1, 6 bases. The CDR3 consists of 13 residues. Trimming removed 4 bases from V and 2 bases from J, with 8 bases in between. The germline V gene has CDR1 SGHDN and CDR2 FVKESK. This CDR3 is CASSRQENTEAFF. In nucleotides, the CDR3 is TGTGCCAGCAGCCGACAGGAAAACACTGAAGCTTTCTTT.

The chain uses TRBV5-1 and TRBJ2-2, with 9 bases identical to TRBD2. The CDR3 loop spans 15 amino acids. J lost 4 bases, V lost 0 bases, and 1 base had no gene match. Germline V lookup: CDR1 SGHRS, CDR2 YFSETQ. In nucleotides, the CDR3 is TGCGCCAGCAGCTTGGGGACTAGCGCCACCGGGGAGCTGTTTTTT. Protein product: CASSLGTSATGELFF.

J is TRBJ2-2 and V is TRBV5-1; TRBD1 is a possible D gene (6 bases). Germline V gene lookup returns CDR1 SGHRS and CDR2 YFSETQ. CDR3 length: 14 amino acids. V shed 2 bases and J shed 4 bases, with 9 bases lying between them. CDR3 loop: CASSLGQSTGELFF. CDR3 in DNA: TGCGCCAGCAGCTTAGGACAGAGCACCGGGGAGCTGTTTTTT.

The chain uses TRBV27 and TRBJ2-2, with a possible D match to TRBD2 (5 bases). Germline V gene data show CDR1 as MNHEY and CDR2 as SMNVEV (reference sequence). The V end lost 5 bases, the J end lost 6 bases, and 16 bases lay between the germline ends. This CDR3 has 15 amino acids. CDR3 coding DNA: TGTGCCAGCAGTACCACGCGGGCCGCCCCCGGGGAGCTGTTTTTT. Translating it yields CASSTTRAAPGELFF.

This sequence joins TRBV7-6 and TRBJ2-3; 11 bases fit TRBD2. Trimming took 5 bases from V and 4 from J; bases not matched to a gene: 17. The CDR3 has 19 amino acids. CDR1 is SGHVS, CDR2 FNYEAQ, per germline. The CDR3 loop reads CASSRTRVAGGPWADTQYF. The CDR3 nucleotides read TGTGCCAGCAGCCGAACCCGGGTAGCGGGGGGGCCTTGGGCAGATACGCAGTATTTT.

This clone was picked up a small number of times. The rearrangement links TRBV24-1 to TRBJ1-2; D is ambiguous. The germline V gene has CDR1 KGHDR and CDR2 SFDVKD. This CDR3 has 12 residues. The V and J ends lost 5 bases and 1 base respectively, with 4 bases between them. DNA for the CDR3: TGTGCCACCAGTGGAGATAACTATGGCTACACCTTC. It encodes CATSGDNYGYTF.

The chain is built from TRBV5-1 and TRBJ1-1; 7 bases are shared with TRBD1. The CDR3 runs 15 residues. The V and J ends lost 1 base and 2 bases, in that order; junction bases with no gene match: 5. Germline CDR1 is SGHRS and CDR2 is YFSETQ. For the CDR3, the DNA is TGCGCCAGCAGCTTGCAGGGACAGCCCAACACTGAAGCTTTCTTT. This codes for CASSLQGQPNTEAFF.

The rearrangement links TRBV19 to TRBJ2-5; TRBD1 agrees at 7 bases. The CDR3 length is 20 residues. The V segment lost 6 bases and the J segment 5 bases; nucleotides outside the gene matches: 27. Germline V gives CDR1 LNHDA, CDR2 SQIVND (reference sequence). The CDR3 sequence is CASSPQGWSGSGGVEETQYF. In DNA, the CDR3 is TGTGCCAGTAGCCCCCAGGGGTGGAGTGGGTCAGGGGGAGTAGAGGAGACCCAGTACTTC. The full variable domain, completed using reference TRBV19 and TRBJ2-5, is DGGITQSPKYLFRKEGQNVTLSCEQNLNHDAMYWYRQDPGQGLRLIYYSQIVNDFQKGDIAEGYSVSREKKESFPLTVTSAQKNPTAFYLCASSPQGWSGSGGVEETQYFGPGTRLLVL.

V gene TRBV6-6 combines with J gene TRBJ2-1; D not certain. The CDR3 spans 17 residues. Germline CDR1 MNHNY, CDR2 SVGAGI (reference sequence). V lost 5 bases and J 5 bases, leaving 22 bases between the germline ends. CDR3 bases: TGTGCCAGCAGTCTAACCATACAGAGCCATCTCAACAATGAGCAGTTCTTC. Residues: CASSLTIQSHLNNEQFF.

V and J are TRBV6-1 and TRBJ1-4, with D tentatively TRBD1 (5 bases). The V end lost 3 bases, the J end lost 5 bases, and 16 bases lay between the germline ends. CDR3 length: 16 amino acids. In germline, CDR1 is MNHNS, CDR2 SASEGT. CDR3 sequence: CASSEQDGKGNEKLFF. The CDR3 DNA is TGTGCCAGCAGTGAGCAGGATGGGAAGGGGAATGAAAAACTGTTTTTT.

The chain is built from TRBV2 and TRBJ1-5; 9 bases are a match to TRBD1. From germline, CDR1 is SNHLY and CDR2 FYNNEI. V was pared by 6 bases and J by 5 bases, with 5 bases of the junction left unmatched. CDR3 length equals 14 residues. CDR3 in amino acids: CASSEDRGDQPQHF. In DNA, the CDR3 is TGTGCCAGCAGCGAGGACAGGGGTGATCAGCCCCAGCATTTT.